This T cell receptor beta chain emerged from a study of PD-1 blockade in classical Hodgkin lymphoma. Study findings and constraints: CD4+ TCR diversity climbed significantly by C4D1, unlike CD8+ TCR diversity. Nivolumab starters within 1 year of ASCT were excluded. Healthy donors were reported to have higher baseline TCR diversity than newly diagnosed patients.

The CDR3 loop spans 15 amino acids. Germline V lookup: CDR1 PRHDT, CDR2 FYEKMQ (reference sequence). The ends were cut back, 6 bases at V and 8 bases at J, with 19 bases in the middle. TCRdb keeps only in-frame clones here, not all; method: immunoSEQ multiplex PCR. This sample carries some 30,000 clones, over 55% of them seen once, and the ten largest clones take 3% to 4.5%. The time point: cycle 4 day 1 (C4D1), after 6 weeks of nivolumab. Each patient experienced a relapse that followed autologous stem cell transplantation, and brentuximab vedotin exposure varied. Responses achieved at best were complete response, partial response or progressive disease. In the case of this clone: Its target is unknown.

V is TRBV13 and J is TRBJ1-4; no clear D. The receptor was derived from a human donor with classical Hodgkin lymphoma. This specimen consisted of peripheral blood mononuclear cells (PBMCs), obtained before the fourth cycle of nivolumab. CDR3 region: CASRRKVGGGEKLFF. The CDR3, as DNA: TGTGCCAGCAGGCGAAAAGTCGGAGGTGGAGAAAAACTGTTTTTT.